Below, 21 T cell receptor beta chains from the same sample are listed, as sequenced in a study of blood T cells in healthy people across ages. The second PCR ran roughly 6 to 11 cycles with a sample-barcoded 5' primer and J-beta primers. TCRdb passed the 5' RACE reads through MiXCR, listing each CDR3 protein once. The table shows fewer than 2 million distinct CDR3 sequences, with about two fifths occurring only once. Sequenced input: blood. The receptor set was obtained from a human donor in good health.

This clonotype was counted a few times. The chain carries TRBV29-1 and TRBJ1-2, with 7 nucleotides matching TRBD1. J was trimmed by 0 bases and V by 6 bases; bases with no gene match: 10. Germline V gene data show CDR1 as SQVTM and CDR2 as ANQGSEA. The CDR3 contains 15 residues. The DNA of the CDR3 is TGCAGCGTGAAGGGCAGACAGGGAACTAACTATGGCTACACCTTC. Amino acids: CSVKGRQGTNYGYTF.

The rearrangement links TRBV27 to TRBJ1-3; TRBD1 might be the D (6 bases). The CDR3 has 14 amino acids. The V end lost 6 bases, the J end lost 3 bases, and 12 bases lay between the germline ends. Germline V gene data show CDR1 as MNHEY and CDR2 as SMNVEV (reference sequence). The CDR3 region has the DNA TGTGCCAGCAGCCACCCAGGGGTTGGAAACACCATATATTTT. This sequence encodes CASSHPGVGNTIYF.

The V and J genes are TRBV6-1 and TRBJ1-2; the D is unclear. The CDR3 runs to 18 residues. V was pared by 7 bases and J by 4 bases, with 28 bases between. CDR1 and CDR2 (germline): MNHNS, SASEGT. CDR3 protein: CASKAERFGSLGGYGYTF. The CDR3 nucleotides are TGTGCCAGCAAAGCTGAAAGGTTCGGCTCCCTCGGTGGCTATGGCTACACCTTC.

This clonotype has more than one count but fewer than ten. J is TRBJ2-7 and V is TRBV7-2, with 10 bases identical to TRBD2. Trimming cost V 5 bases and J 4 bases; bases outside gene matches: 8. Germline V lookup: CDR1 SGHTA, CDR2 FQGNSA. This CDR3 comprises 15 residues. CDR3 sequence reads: CASSQSGGVNYEQYF. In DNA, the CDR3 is TGTGCCAGCAGCCAAAGCGGGGGGGTCAATTACGAGCAGTACTTC.

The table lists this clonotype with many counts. The CDR3 bases are TGCGCCAGCAGCTTGGCCGCAGGGGATGGCTACACCTTC. Protein sequence: CASSLAAGDGYTF. The chain combines TRBV5-1 with TRBJ1-2, with D possibly matching TRBD1 (6 bases). Germline lookup yields CDR1 SGHRS and CDR2 YFSETQ. CDR3 length: 13 residues. V was trimmed by 0 bases and J by 6 bases, leaving 9 bases between them.

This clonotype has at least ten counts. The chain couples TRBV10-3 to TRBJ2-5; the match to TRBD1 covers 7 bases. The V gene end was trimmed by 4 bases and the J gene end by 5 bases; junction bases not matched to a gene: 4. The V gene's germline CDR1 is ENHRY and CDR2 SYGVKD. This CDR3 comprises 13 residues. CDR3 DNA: TGTGCCATCAGTGGGACAGGCGGGGAGACCCAGTACTTC. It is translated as CAISGTGGETQYF.

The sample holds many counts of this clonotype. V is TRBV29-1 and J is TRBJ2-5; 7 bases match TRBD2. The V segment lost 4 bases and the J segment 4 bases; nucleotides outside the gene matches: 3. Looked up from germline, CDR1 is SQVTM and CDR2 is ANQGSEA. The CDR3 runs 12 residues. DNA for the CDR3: TGCAGCGTTGCTGGGGGGGGAGAGACCCAGTACTTC. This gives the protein CSVAGGGETQYF.

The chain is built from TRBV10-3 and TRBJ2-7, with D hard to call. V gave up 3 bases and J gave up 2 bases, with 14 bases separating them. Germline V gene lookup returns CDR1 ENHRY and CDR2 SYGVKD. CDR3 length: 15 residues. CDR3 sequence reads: CAISDAWRETYEQYF. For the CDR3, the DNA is TGTGCCATCAGTGATGCGTGGAGAGAAACCTACGAGCAGTACTTC.

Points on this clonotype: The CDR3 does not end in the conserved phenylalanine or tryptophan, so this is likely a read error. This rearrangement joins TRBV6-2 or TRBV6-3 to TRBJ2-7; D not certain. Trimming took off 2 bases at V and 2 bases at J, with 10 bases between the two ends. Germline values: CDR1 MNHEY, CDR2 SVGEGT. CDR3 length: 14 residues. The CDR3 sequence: CASSYVLPTYEQYY. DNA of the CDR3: TGTGCCAGCAGTTACGTGCTTCCGACCTACGAGCAGTACTAC.

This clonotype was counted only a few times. This chain's CDR3 is CASTLGDSYYGYTF. CDR3 nucleotides: TGTGCCAGCACCTTAGGGGACAGCTACTATGGCTACACCTTC. The chain uses TRBV2 and TRBJ1-2, with 7 nucleotides matching TRBD1. Germline-derived CDR1 and CDR2 are SNHLY and FYNNEI. This CDR3 is built from 14 residues. V lost 7 bases, J lost 3 bases, and 8 bases stayed unmatched.

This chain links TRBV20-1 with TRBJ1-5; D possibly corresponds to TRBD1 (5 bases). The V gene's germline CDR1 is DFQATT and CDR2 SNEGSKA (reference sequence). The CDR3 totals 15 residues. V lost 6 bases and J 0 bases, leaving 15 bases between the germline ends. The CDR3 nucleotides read TGCAGTGCCCAGAGATTGGGGGGTAGCAATCAGCCCCAGCATTTT. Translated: CSAQRLGGSNQPQHF.

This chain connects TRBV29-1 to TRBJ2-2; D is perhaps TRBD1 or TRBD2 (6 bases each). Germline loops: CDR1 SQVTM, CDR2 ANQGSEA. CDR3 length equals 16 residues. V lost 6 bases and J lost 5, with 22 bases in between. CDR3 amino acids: CSVEQGPGGGTGELFF. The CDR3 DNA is TGCAGCGTCGAACAGGGCCCAGGAGGGGGGACCGGGGAGCTGTTTTTT.

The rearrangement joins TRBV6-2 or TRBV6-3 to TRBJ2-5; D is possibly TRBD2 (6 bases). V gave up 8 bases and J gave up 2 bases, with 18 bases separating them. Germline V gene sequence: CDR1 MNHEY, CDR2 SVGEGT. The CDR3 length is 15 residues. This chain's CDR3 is CASRGLDGGQETQYF. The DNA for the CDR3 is TGTGCCAGCCGGGGACTCGACGGCGGGCAAGAGACCCAGTACTTC.

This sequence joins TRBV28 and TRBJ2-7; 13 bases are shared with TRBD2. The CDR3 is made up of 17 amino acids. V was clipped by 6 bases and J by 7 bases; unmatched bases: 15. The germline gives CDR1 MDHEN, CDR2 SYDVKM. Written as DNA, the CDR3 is TGTGCCAGCAGCAAACCCGGGACTAGCGGGGTCATACTGGAGCAGTACTTC. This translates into CASSKPGTSGVILEQYF.

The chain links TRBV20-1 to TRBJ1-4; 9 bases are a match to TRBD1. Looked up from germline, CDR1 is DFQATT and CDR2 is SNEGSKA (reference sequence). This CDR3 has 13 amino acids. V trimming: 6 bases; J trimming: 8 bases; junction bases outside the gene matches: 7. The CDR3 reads CSARDRVGEKLFF. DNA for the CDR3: TGCAGTGCCAGGGACAGGGTGGGAGAAAAACTGTTTTTT.

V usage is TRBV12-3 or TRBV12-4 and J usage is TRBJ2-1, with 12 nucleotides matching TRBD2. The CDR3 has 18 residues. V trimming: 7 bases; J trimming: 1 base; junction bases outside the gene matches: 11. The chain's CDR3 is CASTTGPSGGESYNEQFF. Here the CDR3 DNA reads TGTGCCAGCACCACCGGGCCTAGCGGGGGGGAATCCTACAATGAGCAGTTCTTC.

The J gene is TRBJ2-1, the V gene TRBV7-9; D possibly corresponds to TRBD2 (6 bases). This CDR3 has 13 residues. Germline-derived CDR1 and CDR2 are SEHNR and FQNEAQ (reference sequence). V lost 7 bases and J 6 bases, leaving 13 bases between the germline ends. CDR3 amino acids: CASTPGGSNEQFF. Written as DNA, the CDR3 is TGTGCCAGCACCCCCGGGGGATCCAATGAGCAGTTCTTC.

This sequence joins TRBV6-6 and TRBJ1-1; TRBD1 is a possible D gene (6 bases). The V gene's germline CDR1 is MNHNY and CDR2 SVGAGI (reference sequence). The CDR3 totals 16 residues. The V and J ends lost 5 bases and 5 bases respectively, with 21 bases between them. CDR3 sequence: CASSSPDSRELTEAFF. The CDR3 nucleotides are TGTGCCAGCAGTAGCCCGGACAGCCGAGAGTTAACTGAAGCTTTCTTT.

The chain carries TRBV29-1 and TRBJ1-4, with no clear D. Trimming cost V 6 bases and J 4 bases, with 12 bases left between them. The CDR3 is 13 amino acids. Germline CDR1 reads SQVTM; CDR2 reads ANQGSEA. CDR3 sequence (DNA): TGCAGCGTAGGACGGACCAGTAATGAAAAACTGTTTTTT. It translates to CSVGRTSNEKLFF.

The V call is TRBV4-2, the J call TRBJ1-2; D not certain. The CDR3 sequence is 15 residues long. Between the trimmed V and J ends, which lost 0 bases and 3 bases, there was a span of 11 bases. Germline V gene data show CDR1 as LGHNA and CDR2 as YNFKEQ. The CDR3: CASSQELREHYGYTF. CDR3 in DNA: TGTGCCAGCAGCCAAGAGCTGCGGGAACACTATGGCTACACCTTC.

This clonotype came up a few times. CDR3 protein: CASSLYGGGINGYTF. The DNA for the CDR3 is TGTGCCAGCAGTTTATACGGGGGGGGAATAAATGGCTACACCTTC. The chain is built from TRBV27 and TRBJ1-2; maybe TRBD1 (5 bases). Trimming took off 1 base at V and 6 bases at J, with 15 bases between the two ends. This CDR3 is 15 amino acids long. Germline V lookup: CDR1 MNHEY, CDR2 SMNVEV (reference sequence).